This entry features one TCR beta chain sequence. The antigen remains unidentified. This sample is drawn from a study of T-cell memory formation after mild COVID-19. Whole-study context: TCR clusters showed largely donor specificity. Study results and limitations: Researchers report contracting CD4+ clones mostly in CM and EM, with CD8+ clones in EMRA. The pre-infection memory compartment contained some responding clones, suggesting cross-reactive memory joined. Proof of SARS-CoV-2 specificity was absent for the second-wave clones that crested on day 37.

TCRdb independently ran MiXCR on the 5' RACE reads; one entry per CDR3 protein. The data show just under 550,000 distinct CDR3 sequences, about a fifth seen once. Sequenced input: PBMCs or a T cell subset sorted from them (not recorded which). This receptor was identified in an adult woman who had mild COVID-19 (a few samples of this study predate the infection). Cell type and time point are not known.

Here the CDR3 DNA reads TGCGCCAGCAGCGTTGAAGGGGGATCTAATGAAAAACTGTTTTTT. It specifies CASSVEGGSNEKLFF. The chain is built from TRBV5-1 and TRBJ1-4; the D gene is possibly TRBD1 (6 bases). V lost 4 bases and J lost 3, with 13 bases in between. Germline-derived CDR1 and CDR2 are SGHRS and YFSETQ. This CDR3 has 15 residues.